These 24 T cell receptor beta chains were all obtained from the same sample, sequenced in a study of T cell responses to AZD1222 COVID-19 vaccine. Measured with immunoSEQ multiplex PCR; TCRdb has only the in-frame clones, and not every one. The data contain about 260,000 clones, more than 80% of them seen just once; the ten biggest clones take up roughly 0.5%. Sequenced material: peripheral blood, taken on day 0 of AZD1222 vaccination. The origin of the receptors is an adult in good health.

The rearrangement joins TRBV24-1 to TRBJ2-1; weak D call: TRBD2 (5 bases). Per the germline V gene, CDR1 is KGHDR and CDR2 is SFDVKD. Between the trimmed V and J ends, which lost 5 bases and 8 bases, there was a span of 9 bases. This CDR3 is built from 12 residues. CDR3 bases: TGTGCCACCAGTGGAGAGGGAGATGAGCAGTTCTTC. Translating it yields CATSGEGDEQFF.

The chain recombines TRBV6-2 or TRBV6-3 with TRBJ2-5, with TRBD2 matching 7 bases. The CDR3 has 15 residues. Looked up from germline, CDR1 is MNHEY and CDR2 is SVGEGT. The V and J ends lost 4 bases and 1 base, in that order; junction bases with no gene match: 6. CDR3: CASSSPPGGQETQYF. CDR3 nucleotides: TGTGCCAGCAGTTCCCCGCCGGGGGGCCAAGAGACCCAGTACTTC.

This chain uses TRBV7-2 with TRBJ2-1, with a possible D match to TRBD1 (5 bases). V was pared by 1 base and J by 7 bases, with 11 bases between. Per the germline V gene, CDR1 is SGHTA and CDR2 is FQGNSA. The CDR3 has 14 amino acids. As DNA, the CDR3 is TGTGCCAGCAGCTTAGTTGGGGCTAAGAATGAGCAGTTCTTC. Its protein product is CASSLVGAKNEQFF.

The chain couples TRBV7-9 to TRBJ2-3; D is perhaps TRBD1 (6 bases). The V and J ends lost 5 bases and 0 bases respectively, with 12 bases between them. This CDR3 has 15 amino acids. CDR1 and CDR2 (germline): SEHNR, FQNEAQ (reference sequence). CDR3 nucleotide sequence: TGTGCCAGCAGCCCCCGGGACACTAGCACAGATACGCAGTATTTT. This translates into CASSPRDTSTDTQYF.

V gene TRBV5-1 combines with J gene TRBJ2-1, with D unclear. Germline CDR1 is SGHRS and CDR2 is YFSETQ. V was cut by 4 bases and J by 5 bases, with 10 bases left in between. This CDR3 is 13 amino acids long. CDR3 sequence: CASSPASHNEQFF. In DNA, the CDR3 is TGCGCCAGCAGCCCAGCGAGTCACAATGAGCAGTTCTTC.

V and J are TRBV4-2 and TRBJ2-1; no definite D call. CDR3 size: 16 residues. Trimming removed 0 bases from V and 0 bases from J, with 9 bases in between. Germline-derived CDR1 and CDR2 are LGHNA and YNFKEQ. As DNA, the CDR3 is TGTGCCAGCAGCCAAGATCGGGCCAGCTCCTACAATGAGCAGTTCTTC. Translated: CASSQDRASSYNEQFF.

In its sample, this clone was seen once. V usage is TRBV28 and J usage is TRBJ1-1, with D possibly TRBD1 on 6 matching bases. The CDR3 spans 14 residues. The germline V gene encodes CDR1 MDHEN and CDR2 SYDVKM. V lost 8 bases, J lost 0 bases, and 13 bases lay in between. CDR3 coding DNA: TGTGCCAGCGCCCTAACAGGGTTGAACACTGAAGCTTTCTTT. It specifies CASALTGLNTEAFF.

The genes are TRBV5-5 and TRBJ1-5; D is possibly TRBD1 (6 bases). With 1 base removed from V and 6 bases from J, the gap between germline ends came to 8 bases. The CDR3 runs 13 residues. Germline values: CDR1 SGHKS, CDR2 YYEKEE (reference sequence). CDR3 in DNA: TGTGCCAGCAGCTTGCTGGGGGCTCAGCCCCAGCATTTT. This translates into CASSLLGAQPQHF.

CDR3 sequence (DNA): TGTGCCAGGGAGCGGGGGGGCTCCTACAATGAGCAGTTCTTC. This sequence encodes CARERGGSYNEQFF. The chain employs TRBV18 and TRBJ2-1; 10 bases line up with TRBD2. Trimming removed 9 bases from V and 0 bases from J; junction bases left unmatched: 2. The CDR3 runs to 14 residues. Germline V gives CDR1 KGHSH, CDR2 LQKENI.

Only a few counts were recorded for this clone. The chain employs TRBV4-2 and TRBJ1-2; tentative D call: TRBD1 (5 bases). CDR1 and CDR2 (germline): LGHNA, YNFKEQ. V lost 1 base and J lost 4, with 16 bases in between. The CDR3 is 16 residues long. DNA of the CDR3: TGTGCCAGCAGCCAAGGTGGGCCAGGGAGCCTCTATGGCTACACCTTC. This gives the protein CASSQGGPGSLYGYTF.

This chain uses TRBV5-1 with TRBJ2-1, with 12 bases identical to TRBD2. The germline gives CDR1 SGHRS, CDR2 YFSETQ. The ends lost 7 bases at V and 7 bases at J; junction bases unmatched: 9. The CDR3 has 15 residues. The CDR3 loop is CASGPGLAGPNEQFF. In DNA, the CDR3 is TGCGCCAGCGGACCGGGACTAGCGGGTCCGAATGAGCAGTTCTTC.

The table lists this clone with a count of one. This chain uses TRBV4-1 with TRBJ1-6; D is uncertain. CDR3 length equals 15 residues. The V gene lost 2 bases and the J gene lost 9 bases, with 14 bases spanning the gap. Germline assignment: CDR1 MGHRA and CDR2 YSYEKL. CDR3 in amino acids: CASSQFGGKVSPLHF. The CDR3 DNA sequence: TGCGCCAGCAGCCAATTCGGTGGTAAGGTTTCACCCCTCCACTTT.

This clone was observed once. This chain links TRBV27 with TRBJ1-1; 8 nucleotides align to TRBD1. The CDR3 is 12 residues long. The germline V gene has CDR1 MNHEY and CDR2 SMNVEV (reference sequence). V dropped 8 bases and J dropped 5; count of bases not matched to a gene: 4. For the CDR3, the DNA is TGTGCCAGCCGACAGGGGTATACTGAAGCTTTCTTT. As protein: CASRQGYTEAFF.

In its sample, this clone was seen once. The chain combines TRBV7-6 with TRBJ2-1, with D perhaps being TRBD1 or TRBD2 (5 bases each). CDR3 size: 16 residues. Trimming shortened V by 4 bases and J by 1 base, and 14 bases separated the two germline ends. Germline V gene data show CDR1 as SGHVS and CDR2 as FNYEAQ. CDR3 sequence (DNA): TGTGCCAGCAGCTCGAGGTGGGGGATTTCCTACAATGAGCAGTTCTTC. Its translation: CASSSRWGISYNEQFF.

The CDR3 bases are TGTGCCAGCAGGCGAAGGGGGTTTAGTGAGGATGAGCAGTTCTTC. Its translation is CASRRRGFSEDEQFF. The chain combines TRBV28 with TRBJ2-1; tentative D call: TRBD1 (6 bases). Looked up from germline, CDR1 is MDHEN and CDR2 is SYDVKM. Trimming removed 6 bases from V and 8 bases from J, with 20 bases in between. The CDR3 is made up of 15 amino acids.

The V call is TRBV2, the J call TRBJ1-1, with D tentatively TRBD1 (5 bases). CDR3 length equals 14 residues. CDR1 is SNHLY, CDR2 FYNNEI, per germline. V was shortened by 6 bases and J by 4 bases, with 15 bases between the two germline ends. CDR3 sequence reads: CASRTVRGGTEAFF. In DNA form, the CDR3 reads TGTGCCAGCAGAACCGTACGCGGGGGCACTGAAGCTTTCTTT.

The chain recombines TRBV7-9 with TRBJ2-7; 7 nucleotides agree with TRBD2. Looked up from germline, CDR1 is SEHNR and CDR2 is FQNEAQ (reference sequence). V was pared by 1 base and J by 2 bases, with 5 bases of the junction left unmatched. The CDR3 is 15 amino acids. The CDR3 DNA reads TGTGCCAGCAGCTTAGTTGGGGCGGGAGCCTACGAGCAGTACTTC. Translation: CASSLVGAGAYEQYF. The complete variable domain, with remaining parts taken from reference TRBV7-9 and TRBJ2-7, reads DTGVSQNPRHKITKRGQNVTFRCDPISEHNRLYWYRQTLGQGPEFLTYFQNEAQLEKSRLLSDRFSAERPKGSFSTLEIQRTEQGDSAMYLCASSLVGAGAYEQYFGPGTRLTVT.

This rearrangement joins TRBV28 to TRBJ2-7; D tentatively reads TRBD1 or TRBD2 (5 bases each). The CDR3 covers 14 residues. CDR1 MDHEN and CDR2 SYDVKM come from the germline V gene. Trimming stripped 4 bases from V and 3 bases from J, with 13 bases between. The CDR3 here is CASSSPRDGYEQYF. The CDR3 DNA reads TGTGCCAGCAGTTCCCCCCGGGACGGCTACGAGCAGTACTTC. Full variable domain (outside the CDR3, taken from reference TRBV28 and TRBJ2-7): DVKVTQSSRYLVKRTGEKVFLECVQDMDHENMFWYRQDPGLGLRLIYFSYDVKMKEKGDIPEGYSVSREKKERFSLILESASTNQTSMYLCASSSPRDGYEQYFGPGTRLTVT.

The chain couples TRBV29-1 to TRBJ1-2; the match to TRBD1 covers 7 bases. This CDR3 has 15 residues. V shed 3 bases and J 6 bases; nucleotides not matched to a gene: 13. CDR1 and CDR2 (germline): SQVTM, ANQGSEA. CDR3 loop: CSVDSTGAGKDGYTF. The CDR3 DNA sequence: TGCAGCGTTGATTCCACAGGGGCAGGGAAGGATGGCTACACCTTC.

The chain uses TRBV7-2 and TRBJ1-2, with no clear D. This CDR3 comprises 11 residues. V was shortened by 6 bases and J by 2 bases, with 4 bases between the two germline ends. CDR1 SGHTA and CDR2 FQGNSA come from the germline V gene. CDR3 DNA sequence: TGTGCCAGCAGACTCAACTATGGCTACACCTTC. It yields the protein CASRLNYGYTF. The full variable domain, with the rest looked up from reference TRBV7-2 and TRBJ1-2, is GAGVSQSPSNKVTEKGKDVELRCDPISGHTALYWYRQSLGQGLEFLIYFQGNSAPDKSGLPSDRFSAERTGGSVSTLTIQRTQQEDSAVYLCASRLNYGYTFGSGTRLTVV.

The chain links TRBV9 to TRBJ2-1, with 9 bases identical to TRBD2. Germline values: CDR1 SGDLS, CDR2 YYNGEE. Germline trimming cut 0 bases from V and 6 bases from J; bases unmatched to any gene: 4. There are 15 residues in the CDR3. The DNA for the CDR3 is TGTGCCAGCAGCGTAGGGTATAGCGGGGGCAATGAGCAGTTCTTC. Protein sequence: CASSVGYSGGNEQFF. Complete variable domain (other parts from reference TRBV9 and TRBJ2-1): DSGVTQTPKHLITATGQRVTLRCSPRSGDLSVYWYQQSLDQGLQFLIQYYNGEERAKGNILERFSAQQFPDLHSELNLSSLELGDSALYFCASSVGYSGGNEQFFGPGTRLTVL.

The rearrangement uses TRBV6-6 and TRBJ2-1, with D uncertain. The CDR3 covers 13 residues. Trimming took 0 bases from V and 6 from J, leaving 6 bases between them. Germline-derived CDR1 and CDR2 are MNHNY and SVGAGI (reference sequence). The CDR3 DNA reads as TGTGCCAGCAGTTACTCCTCGGGCAATGAGCAGTTCTTC. This sequence encodes CASSYSSGNEQFF.

The V call is TRBV9, the J call TRBJ1-1; D is uncertain. The CDR3 contains 13 residues. V dropped 3 bases and J dropped 1 base, with 7 bases sitting between them. Germline V gene sequence: CDR1 SGDLS, CDR2 YYNGEE. The CDR3 DNA sequence: TGTGCCAGCAGCGCTTCGCCGAACACTGAAGCTTTCTTT. Translated, it gives CASSASPNTEAFF.

This clone has only one observation. This chain joins TRBV10-1 and TRBJ2-3, with D perhaps matching TRBD1 (6 bases). Per the germline V gene, CDR1 is WNHNN and CDR2 is SYGVQD (reference sequence). V was pared by 0 bases and J by 3 bases, with 10 bases between. The CDR3 is made up of 15 amino acids. CDR3 sequence reads: CASSESQGMTDTQYF. In DNA, the CDR3 is TGCGCCAGCAGTGAGTCACAGGGTATGACAGATACGCAGTATTTT.